A selection of T cell receptor beta chains follows, all from one sample in a study of cytomegalovirus exposure and HLA in healthy donors. TCRdb's copy holds only in-frame clones and misses some; the assay was immunoSEQ multiplex PCR. This sample has about 140,000 clones; approximately 86% occur once, and the top ten carry roughly 0.5%. Specimen: PBMCs. The receptor set was obtained from a middle-aged woman in good health and CMV-seronegative. Both conserved end residues are part of each CDR3.

V	J	CDR3
TRBV27	TRBJ2-7	CASSLLAATYEQYF
TRBV2	TRBJ1-5	CASSEPPDSYSNQPQHF
TRBV4-1	TRBJ2-1	CASSQEAGGPGEQFF
TRBV10-3	TRBJ2-7	CAISVSTTPGAYEQYF
TRBV2	TRBJ2-7	CASSEQGVLYEQYF
TRBV29-1	TRBJ1-2	CSVEDGGLRAF
TRBV6-1	TRBJ2-1	CASRAGFRVVLEFF
TRBV6-5	NA	CASSYDQGRSYEQYF
TRBV6-5	TRBJ2-7	CASSYSSQGAYEQYF
TRBV7-9	TRBJ2-7	CASSAGTSALGEQYF
TRBV28	TRBJ2-3	CASRPVGTGGFTDTQYF
TRBV5-1	TRBJ1-1	CASSDRDRLNTEAFF
TRBV10-3	TRBJ1-2	CATKRENYGYTF
TRBV6-5	TRBJ1-1	CASSYSSGGLEAFF